These T cell receptor beta chains were read from a single sample in a study of blood T cells in healthy people across ages. MiXCR, run by TCRdb on the 5' RACE reads, gives a single entry per CDR3 protein. The data show under 850,000 distinct CDR3 sequences, with 30% to 45% seen just once and about an eighth held by the top ten. The sample taken for sequencing was blood. These TCRs come from a man aged 18-30 years in good health. The CDR3 runs from the conserved cysteine through the conserved F or W. D genes are given only for firm matches. Some rows have no size entry. The others give once, few or many, or a class for an expanded clone.

V	J	size	D	DNA	CDR3
TRBV6-1	TRBJ2-3	few	-	TGTGCCACCGGACTCGTCCCAGATACGCAGTATTTT	CATGLVPDTQYF
TRBV9	TRBJ2-7	-	-	TGTGCCAGCAGCGGAGAGGACACCTACGAGCAGTACTTC	CASSGEDTYEQYF
TRBV7-2	TRBJ1-5	few	-	TGTGCCAGCAGCCCACAGGGCTGGGGCAATCAGCCCCAGCATTTT	CASSPQGWGNQPQHF
TRBV2	TRBJ1-6	-	-	TGTGCCAGCAGTGGTCTGCAAGGGGGGAATTCACCCCTCCACTTT	CASSGLQGGNSPLHF
TRBV7-6	TRBJ2-6	few	-	TGTGCCAGCAGCTCAGGGCGGCCAAAATCTGGGGCCAACGTCCTGACTTTC	CASSSGRPKSGANVLTF
TRBV12-3/TRBV12-4	TRBJ2-5	few	-	TGTGCCAGCAGTTTTACAGGGCTGGAGACCCAGTACTTC	CASSFTGLETQYF
TRBV9	TRBJ2-5	-	-	TGTGCCAGCAGCGTGAATCCGCAAGAGACCCAGTACTTC	CASSVNPQETQYF
TRBV2	TRBJ1-5	-	-	TGTGCCAGCAACACGGATAGCAATCAGCCCCAGCATTTT	CASNTDSNQPQHF
TRBV4-1	TRBJ1-2	-	-	TGCGCCAGCAGCCAAGACAGGTTCACGGGTGGCTACACCTTC	CASSQDRFTGGYTF
TRBV4-1	TRBJ1-4	-	TRBD1	TGCGCCAGCAGCCAAGACGGGGGACAGGGCCTAGGAAAACTGTTTTTT	CASSQDGGQGLGKLFF
TRBV7-2	TRBJ2-3	few	TRBD2	TGTGCCAGCAGCTTACCCGGGGGGAGAGATACGCAGTATTTT	CASSLPGGRDTQYF
TRBV7-2	TRBJ2-7	-	-	TGTGCCAGCGGCTTAGTGGGGGGCGGGAATGAGCAGTACTTC	CASGLVGGGNEQYF
TRBV4-3	TRBJ2-3	few	-	TGCGCCAGCAGCCAAGGGACGTATAGCACAGATACGCAGTATTTT	CASSQGTYSTDTQYF
TRBV5-1	TRBJ2-3	many	TRBD2	TGCGCCAGCAGCTTGGAGGCAGCGGGGGCAAACACAGATACGCAGTATTTT	CASSLEAAGANTDTQYF
TRBV4-2	TRBJ1-1	-	TRBD1	TGTGCCAGCAGCCAAAGTGGGGGAGGCAGGGGGTACACTGAAGCTTTCTTT	CASSQSGGGRGYTEAFF
TRBV5-1	TRBJ2-5	-	-	TGCGCCAGCAGCGGGGGCCCTAGCGGCGAGACCCAGTACTTC	CASSGGPSGETQYF
TRBV15	TRBJ2-5	few	TRBD1	TGTGCCACCAGCAGAGATGTCGGGGACAGGGGCACTCAACAGTACTTC	CATSRDVGDRGTQQYF
TRBV20-1	TRBJ2-5	many	TRBD1	TGCAGTGCTAGAGATCGACAGGGTGATGTTAAGACCCAGTACTTC	CSARDRQGDVKTQYF
TRBV12-5	TRBJ2-1	-	TRBD1	TGTGCTAGTGGTTTGCCGGGACAGGGGGCGCAAAATGAGCAGTTCTTC	CASGLPGQGAQNEQFF
TRBV21-1	TRBJ2-7	-	-	TGTGCCAGCAAGGGACTAGCGGCCTACGAGCAGTACTTC	CASKGLAAYEQYF
TRBV24-1	TRBJ2-1	-	-	TGTGCCACCAGTGACGAAGACCCCGGAGGAAAGTTCTTC	CATSDEDPGGKFF
TRBV29-1	TRBJ1-2	-	-	TGCAGCGGGGGGGAGTTGAACCATGGCTACACCTTC	CSGGELNHGYTF
TRBV18	TRBJ2-1	many	TRBD2	TGTGCCAGCTCACCCACACTAGCGGTCGATGAGCAGTTCTTC	CASSPTLAVDEQFF
TRBV20-1	TRBJ1-3	few	-	TGCAGTGCTAGAGATCGCGGTGGAAACACCATATATTTT	CSARDRGGNTIYF
TRBV4-3	TRBJ2-5	-	-	TGCGCCAGCAGCCAAGAATTAGTATCCAATGAGCAGTACTTC	CASSQELVSNEQYF
TRBV6-6	TRBJ1-5	-	TRBD1	TGTGCCAGCAGTTATGGGGACAGTAACAATCATCAGCCCCAGCATTTT	CASSYGDSNNHQPQHF
TRBV4-2	TRBJ1-5	-	TRBD1	TGTGCCAGCAGCCAACGGACAGGGAGGAACAATCAGCCCCAGCATTTT	CASSQRTGRNNQPQHF
TRBV27	TRBJ2-7	many	TRBD2	TGTGCCAGCAGTTGGAGCGGGGTATGGTCCTACGAGCAGTACTTC	CASSWSGVWSYEQYF
TRBV6-2/TRBV6-3	TRBJ2-3	-	-	TGTGCCAGCAGTCGACCAGATACGCAGTATTTT	CASSRPDTQYF
TRBV20-1	TRBJ1-4	few	-	TGCAGTGCTAGAGTGCAGACTAATGAAAAACTGTTTTTT	CSARVQTNEKLFF
TRBV27	TRBJ2-1	-	-	TGTGCCAGCAGTTTCTCGCCCTCCTACGAGCAGTTCTTC	CASSFSPSYEQFF
TRBV12-3/TRBV12-4	TRBJ2-3	few	TRBD2	TGTGCCAGCAGTCCCGAACTAGCGGGGGGGCTCAGGGATACGCAGTATTTT	CASSPELAGGLRDTQYF
TRBV20-1	TRBJ1-2	many	TRBD1	TGCAGTGCTTCCGGACAGGGGGCTTATGGCTACACCTTC	CSASGQGAYGYTF
TRBV4-1	TRBJ2-5	few	-	TGCGCCAGCAGCCAAGATATCAGGGCTAAAGAGACCCAGTACTTC	CASSQDIRAKETQYF
TRBV9	TRBJ1-1	-	-	TGTGCCAGCAGCGCCGCCAGGGGCGAGGACACTGAAGCTTTCTTT	CASSAARGEDTEAFF
TRBV5-6	TRBJ2-5	-	TRBD1	TGTGCCAGCAGCGGTGTGACAGGGATTGGGGAGACCCAGTACTTC	CASSGVTGIGETQYF
TRBV5-6	TRBJ1-2	-	TRBD1	TGTGCCAGCAGCTTGCGGGACAGACATTTGAACTATGGCTACACCTTC	CASSLRDRHLNYGYTF
TRBV20-1	TRBJ2-3	-	TRBD1	TGCAGTGCTAGACTGGACAGGGGAAGTTTGGATACGCAGTATTTT	CSARLDRGSLDTQYF
TRBV6-1	TRBJ2-3	-	-	TGTGCCAGCAGTGAACTGGGCGGTACGCAGTATTTT	CASSELGGTQYF
TRBV12-3/TRBV12-4	TRBJ1-2	-	TRBD1	TGTGCCAGCAGGTATTCCGGGACAGAGTCCGGTGGCTACACCTTC	CASRYSGTESGGYTF
TRBV20-1	TRBJ2-3	-	-	TGCAGTGCGAAGGATTCCGCTAGCACAGATACGCAGTATTTT	CSAKDSASTDTQYF
TRBV4-3	TRBJ1-4	many	-	TGCGCCAGCAGCCAAGATCGGGCGGTCACAACTAATGAAAAACTGTTTTTT	CASSQDRAVTTNEKLFF
TRBV3-1	TRBJ2-7	many	-	TGTGCCAGCAGCCAAGCGACGAGGGCCCACGAGCAGTACTTC	CASSQATRAHEQYF
TRBV20-1	TRBJ2-1	-	TRBD2	TGCAGTGCTAGAGATCCCAGCGGGGTCTACAATGAGCAGTTCTTC	CSARDPSGVYNEQFF
TRBV6-5	TRBJ2-7	few	TRBD1	TGTGCCAGCAGTTCCCAGGGGGCTGGGGCTTACGAGCAGTACTTC	CASSSQGAGAYEQYF
TRBV4-3	TRBJ1-2	few	-	TGCGCCAGCAGCCAAGATGGCACAGGCTATGGCTACACCTTC	CASSQDGTGYGYTF
TRBV7-9	TRBJ2-7	once	-	TGTGCCAGCAGCTTAGTTCAACTGATCTACAATGAGCAGTACTTC	CASSLVQLIYNEQYF